What follows are 22 T cell receptor beta chains derived from one specimen sequenced in a study of human T cells and chemical hapten exposure. Time point described: patch test 1, 2 weeks after DPC sensitization. The treatment is: therapeutic diphenylcyclopropenone sensitization with weekly scalp DPC. MiXCR, applied by TCRdb to the RACE reads, yields one record per CDR3 protein. This table has approximately 74,000 distinct CDR3 sequences, approximately 35% appearing once. This specimen consisted of whole blood, obtained in connection with sensitization to the hapten diphenylcyclopropenone (DPC). The source of these receptors is a man aged 35 to 55 with alopecia areata. Some clones in this sample may be carry-over from other donors' samples.

The chain combines TRBV10-2 with TRBJ1-1; 7 nucleotides line up with TRBD1. The CDR3 has 14 amino acids. The germline gives CDR1 WSHSY, CDR2 SAAADI. V lost 8 bases to trimming and J lost 1 base; unmatched junction nucleotides: 7. CDR3 DNA sequence: TGCGCCAGCCGATACAGGGGACCGAACACTGAAGCTTTCTTT. Amino acid sequence: CASRYRGPNTEAFF.

The sample holds one count of this clonotype. V is TRBV6-2 or TRBV6-3 and J is TRBJ2-7; D is undetermined. The CDR3 sequence is 16 residues long. The germline V gene has CDR1 MNHEY and CDR2 SVGEGT. With 0 bases removed from V and 0 bases from J, the gap between germline ends came to 12 bases. The CDR3 spells CASSYSRLHISYEQYF. CDR3 DNA sequence: TGTGCCAGCAGTTACTCGAGGCTGCATATCTCCTACGAGCAGTACTTC.

This clonotype was recorded a few times. The CDR3 DNA is TGTGCCAGCAGTTCTCCCCGCGGTACAAGGTCGGATACGCAGTATTTT. This codes for CASSSPRGTRSDTQYF. J is TRBJ2-3 and V is TRBV28; unclear D gene. V lost 4 bases to trimming and J lost 6 bases, with 20 bases between them. The V gene's germline CDR1 is MDHEN and CDR2 SYDVKM. The CDR3 runs 16 residues.

The rearrangement uses TRBV6-5 and TRBJ1-1; weak D call: TRBD1 (5 bases). The CDR3 runs 16 residues. CDR1 is MNHEY, CDR2 SVGAGI, per germline. V was clipped by 8 bases and J by 1 base, with 20 bases between them. The CDR3, as DNA: TGTGCCAGCTTTCTAGGAGACAGCCCTTGGAACACTGAAGCTTTCTTT. It translates to CASFLGDSPWNTEAFF.

CDR3 DNA: TGCGCCAGCAGCTCGGCTCCCGGAACCTACGAGCAGTACTTC. It translates to CASSSAPGTYEQYF. The V and J genes are TRBV5-1 and TRBJ2-7; the D is unclear. V lost 3 bases and J 2 bases, leaving 12 bases between the germline ends. The CDR3 is 14 residues long. From germline, CDR1 is SGHRS and CDR2 YFSETQ.

As for this clonotype: A much larger clone sits a single nucleotide away, making a read error possible. The chain is built from TRBV24-1 and TRBJ2-2; D is unresolved. Trimming removed 4 bases from V and 7 bases from J, with 12 bases in between. CDR3 length: 14 amino acids. Germline V gene data show CDR1 as KGHDR and CDR2 as SFDVKD. CDR3 sequence (DNA): TGTGCCACCAGTGACCGGTCGCATGTCGGGGAGCTGTTTTTT. Amino acids: CATSDRSHVGELFF.

This clonotype was recorded many times. The chain employs TRBV5-6 and TRBJ1-5; 9 bases line up with TRBD1. The junction had 6 bases not matched to a gene; V was cut back by 2 bases and J by 6 bases. CDR1 and CDR2 (germline): SGHDT, YYEEEE. The CDR3 has 15 amino acids. This CDR3 reads CASSFTGGAGQPQHF. The CDR3 DNA reads as TGTGCCAGCAGCTTCACAGGGGGCGCGGGTCAGCCCCAGCATTTT.

This clonotype was found a few times. The chain employs TRBV24-1 and TRBJ2-3, with unresolved D. Germline assignment: CDR1 KGHDR and CDR2 SFDVKD. V was shortened by 2 bases and J by 2 bases, with 7 bases between the two germline ends. The CDR3 is made up of 14 amino acids. The CDR3 coding sequence is TGTGCCACCAGTGATTACTCGAACACAGATACGCAGTATTTT. This encodes CATSDYSNTDTQYF.

The chain combines TRBV7-9 with TRBJ2-1, with a possible D match to TRBD2 (5 bases). The germline V gene encodes CDR1 SEHNR and CDR2 FQNEAQ (reference sequence). The V gene lost 2 bases and the J gene lost 3 bases, with 8 bases spanning the gap. The CDR3 is made up of 14 amino acids. The CDR3 DNA sequence: TGTGCCAGCAGCTTACTAGCTAACTACAATGAGCAGTTCTTC. This gives the protein CASSLLANYNEQFF.

The table lists this clonotype with a few counts. The V gene is TRBV20-1, the J gene TRBJ1-1; D is ambiguous. Trimming removed 3 bases from V and 4 bases from J, with 9 bases in between. This CDR3 region has 12 residues. Germline V gene lookup returns CDR1 DFQATT and CDR2 SNEGSKA (reference sequence). The DNA of the CDR3 is TGCAGTGCTAGTAGGGAAGCCACTGAAGCTTTCTTT. It yields the protein CSASREATEAFF.

This clonotype has a handful of counts. The chain uses TRBV27 and TRBJ2-5, with D possibly TRBD1 on 5 matching bases. Germline loops: CDR1 MNHEY, CDR2 SMNVEV (reference sequence). V was pared by 5 bases and J by 6 bases, with 16 bases between. This CDR3 has 14 amino acids. CDR3 in amino acids: CASSLGQSTKTQYF. The CDR3 DNA reads TGTGCCAGCAGTCTTGGACAATCGACGAAGACCCAGTACTTC.

The chain uses TRBV28 and TRBJ2-7; D is ambiguous. V lost 10 bases, J lost 0 bases, and 13 bases lay in between. The CDR3 is made up of 13 amino acids. In germline, CDR1 is MDHEN, CDR2 SYDVKM. CDR3 residues: CATHVHPSYEQYF. The CDR3 DNA reads TGTGCCACACATGTACACCCCTCCTACGAGCAGTACTTC.

The J gene is TRBJ2-7, the V gene TRBV7-2, with 7 bases identical to TRBD2. V lost 7 bases, J lost 2 bases, and 8 bases stayed unmatched. Germline values: CDR1 SGHTA, CDR2 FQGNSA. This CDR3 is built from 14 residues. CDR3 DNA sequence: TGTGCCAGCACCTTGACGGGAGGCCCCTACGAGCAGTACTTC. This gives the protein CASTLTGGPYEQYF.

The V call is TRBV13, the J call TRBJ2-7; the match to TRBD1 covers 7 bases. Unmatched junction bases numbered 8, after V lost 4 bases and J lost 2 bases. Germline assignment: CDR1 PRHDT and CDR2 FYEKMQ (reference sequence). CDR3 size: 15 residues. The CDR3 protein is CASSSYRDSTYEQYF. DNA for the CDR3: TGTGCCAGCAGCTCCTACCGGGACAGCACCTACGAGCAGTACTTC.

The V and J genes are TRBV12-3 or TRBV12-4 and TRBJ2-7; 9 positions agree with TRBD2. Germline trimming cut 5 bases from V and 5 bases from J; bases unmatched to any gene: 7. The CDR3 length is 14 residues. CDR3 sequence (DNA): TGTGCCAGCAGTAAGGGACTAGCTATCCACGAGCAGTACTTC. Translating gives CASSKGLAIHEQYF.

The chain has TRBV4-1 and TRBJ1-4; D may be TRBD1 (5 bases). Trimming left V 4 bases short and J 8 bases short, with 11 bases between. CDR1 and CDR2 from the germline V gene are MGHRA and YSYEKL. This CDR3 spans 13 amino acids. CDR3 sequence (DNA): TGCGCCAGCAGCCGTGGTGGGGCGGAAAAACTGTTTTTT. Protein: CASSRGGAEKLFF.

The CDR3 is CASSLALPSGEQFF. The CDR3 DNA reads as TGTGCCAGCAGCTTAGCCCTACCTTCGGGTGAGCAGTTCTTC. J is TRBJ2-1 and V is TRBV7-9, with D uncertain. Looked up from germline, CDR1 is SEHNR and CDR2 is FQNEAQ (reference sequence). V shed 0 bases and J shed 9 bases, with 12 bases lying between them. This CDR3 is 14 amino acids long.

The J gene is TRBJ1-6, the V gene TRBV28; D possibly corresponds to TRBD1 (6 bases). V was pared by 5 bases and J by 5 bases, with 13 bases between. The germline gives CDR1 MDHEN, CDR2 SYDVKM. The CDR3 is 15 residues long. The CDR3 here is CASSTRGRDNSPLHF. The CDR3 nucleotides are TGTGCCAGCAGTACCCGGGGGCGTGATAATTCACCCCTCCACTTT. Full variable domain (missing parts from reference TRBV28 and TRBJ1-6): DVKVTQSSRYLVKRTGEKVFLECVQDMDHENMFWYRQDPGLGLRLIYFSYDVKMKEKGDIPEGYSVSREKKERFSLILESASTNQTSMYLCASSTRGRDNSPLHFGNGTRLTVT.

This clonotype has more than one count but fewer than ten. The chain carries TRBV20-1 and TRBJ2-5; D gene unclear. Per germline, CDR1 DFQATT and CDR2 SNEGSKA (reference sequence). The CDR3 is 14 amino acids. V was shortened by 1 base and J by 0 bases, with 9 bases between the two germline ends. The chain's CDR3 is CSARGIRYQETQYF. As DNA, the CDR3 is TGCAGTGCTAGAGGGATACGGTACCAAGAGACCCAGTACTTC.

The chain has TRBV28 and TRBJ2-7; a possible D gene is TRBD1 (6 bases). This CDR3 has 11 residues. Per germline, CDR1 MDHEN and CDR2 SYDVKM. Trimming took off 7 bases at V and 6 bases at J, with 10 bases between the two ends. In DNA, the CDR3 is TGTGCCAGCAAAGGGGGTCCCGAGCAGTACTTC. It yields the protein CASKGGPEQYF.

A few counts support this clonotype. The chain combines TRBV28 with TRBJ2-7, with no clear D. Trimming cost V 4 bases and J 9 bases, with 7 bases left between them. The CDR3 is made up of 10 amino acids. Germline CDR1 and CDR2: MDHEN and SYDVKM. The CDR3 reads CASSSRVQYF. Here the CDR3 DNA reads TGTGCCAGCAGTTCCCGGGTGCAGTACTTC.

The rearrangement links TRBV24-1 to TRBJ2-5; TRBD1 matches 10 bases. The CDR3 extends over 14 amino acids. Germline V gives CDR1 KGHDR, CDR2 SFDVKD. The V gene end was trimmed by 2 bases and the J gene end by 6 bases; junction bases not matched to a gene: 2. The CDR3 DNA sequence: TGTGCCACCAGTGATTGGGGACAGGGGCAGACCCAGTACTTC. Residues: CATSDWGQGQTQYF.